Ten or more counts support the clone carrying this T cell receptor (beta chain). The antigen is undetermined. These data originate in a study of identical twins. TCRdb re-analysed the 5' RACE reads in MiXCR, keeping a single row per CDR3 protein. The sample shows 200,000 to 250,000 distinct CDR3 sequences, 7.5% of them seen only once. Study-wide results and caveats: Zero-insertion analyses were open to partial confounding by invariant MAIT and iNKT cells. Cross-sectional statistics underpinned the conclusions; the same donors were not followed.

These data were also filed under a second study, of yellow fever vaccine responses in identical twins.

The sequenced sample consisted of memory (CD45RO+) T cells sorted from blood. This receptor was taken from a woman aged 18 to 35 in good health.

The chain's CDR3 is CASNQGYSNQPQHF. The CDR3 nucleotides are TGTGCCAGCAATCAGGGATATAGCAATCAGCCCCAGCATTTT. The chain carries TRBV28 and TRBJ1-5; weak D call: TRBD1 (5 bases). The CDR3 runs to 14 residues. The germline V gene encodes CDR1 MDHEN and CDR2 SYDVKM. With 7 bases removed from V and 0 bases from J, the gap between germline ends came to 10 bases.